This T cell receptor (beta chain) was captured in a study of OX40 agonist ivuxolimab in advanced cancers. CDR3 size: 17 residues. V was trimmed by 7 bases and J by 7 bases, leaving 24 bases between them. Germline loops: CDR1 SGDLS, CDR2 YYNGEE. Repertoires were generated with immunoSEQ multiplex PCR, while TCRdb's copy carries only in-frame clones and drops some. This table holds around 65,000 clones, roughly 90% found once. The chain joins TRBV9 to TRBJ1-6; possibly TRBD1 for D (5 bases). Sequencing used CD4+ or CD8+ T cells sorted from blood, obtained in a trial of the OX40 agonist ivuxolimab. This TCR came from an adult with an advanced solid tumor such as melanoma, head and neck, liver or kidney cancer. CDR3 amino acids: CASGQTTQAGVNSPLHF. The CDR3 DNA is TGTGCCAGCGGTCAAACCACCCAAGCGGGGGTCAATTCACCCCTCCACTTT.